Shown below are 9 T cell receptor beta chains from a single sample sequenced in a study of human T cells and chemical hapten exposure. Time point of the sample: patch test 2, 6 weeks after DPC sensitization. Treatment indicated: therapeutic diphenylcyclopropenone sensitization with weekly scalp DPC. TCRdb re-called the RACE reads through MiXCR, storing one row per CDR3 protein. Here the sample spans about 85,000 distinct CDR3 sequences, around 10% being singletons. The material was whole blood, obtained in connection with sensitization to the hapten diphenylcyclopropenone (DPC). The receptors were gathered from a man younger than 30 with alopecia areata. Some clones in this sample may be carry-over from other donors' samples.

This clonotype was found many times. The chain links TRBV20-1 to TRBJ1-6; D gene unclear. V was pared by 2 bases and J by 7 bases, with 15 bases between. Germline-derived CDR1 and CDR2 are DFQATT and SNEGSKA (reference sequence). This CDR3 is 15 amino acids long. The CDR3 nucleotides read TGCAGTGCTAGAATGGGTTTGGGGTCGAATTCACCCCTCCACTTT. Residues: CSARMGLGSNSPLHF.

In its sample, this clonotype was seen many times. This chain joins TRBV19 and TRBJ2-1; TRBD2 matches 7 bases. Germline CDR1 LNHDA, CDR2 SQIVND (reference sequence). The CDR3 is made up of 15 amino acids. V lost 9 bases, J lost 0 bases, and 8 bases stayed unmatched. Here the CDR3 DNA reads TGTGCCAGCCGCGGGGGTGCGAGCTCCTACAATGAGCAGTTCTTC. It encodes CASRGGASSYNEQFF.

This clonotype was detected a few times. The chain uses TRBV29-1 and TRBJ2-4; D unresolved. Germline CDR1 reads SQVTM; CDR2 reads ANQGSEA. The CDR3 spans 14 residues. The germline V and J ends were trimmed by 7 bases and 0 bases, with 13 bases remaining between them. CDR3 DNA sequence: TGCAGCGGAGCCGGCCGGTTAGCCAAAAACATTCAGTACTTC. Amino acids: CSGAGRLAKNIQYF.

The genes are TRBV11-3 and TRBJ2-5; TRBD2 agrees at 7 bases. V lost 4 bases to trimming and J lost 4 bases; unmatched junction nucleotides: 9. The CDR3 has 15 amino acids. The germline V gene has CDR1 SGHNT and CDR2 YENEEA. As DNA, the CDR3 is TGTGCCAGCAGCTCTGGTCTAGCGGCAGCAGAGACCCAGTACTTC. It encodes CASSSGLAAAETQYF. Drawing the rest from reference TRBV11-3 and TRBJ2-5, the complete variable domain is EAGVVQSPRYKIIEKKQPVAFWCNPISGHNTLYWYLQNLGQGPELLIRYENEEAVDDSQLPKDRFSAERLKGVDSTLKIQPAELGDSAVYLCASSSGLAAAETQYFGPGTRLLVL.

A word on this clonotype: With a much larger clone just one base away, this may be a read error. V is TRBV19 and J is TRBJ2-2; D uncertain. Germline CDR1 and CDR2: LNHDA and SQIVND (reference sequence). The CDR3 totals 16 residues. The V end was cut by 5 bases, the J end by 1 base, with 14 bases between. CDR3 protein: CASSPRVTRNTGELFF. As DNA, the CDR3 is TGTGCCAGTAGTCCCCGCGTGACGAGGAACACCGGGGAGCTGTTTTTT.

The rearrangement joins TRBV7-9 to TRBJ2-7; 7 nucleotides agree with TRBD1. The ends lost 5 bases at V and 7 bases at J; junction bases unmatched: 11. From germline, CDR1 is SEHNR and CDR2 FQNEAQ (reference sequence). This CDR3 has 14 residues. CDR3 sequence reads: CASSSRQGVGEQYV. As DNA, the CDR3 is TGTGCCAGCAGCAGTAGACAGGGCGTGGGGGAGCAGTACGTC.

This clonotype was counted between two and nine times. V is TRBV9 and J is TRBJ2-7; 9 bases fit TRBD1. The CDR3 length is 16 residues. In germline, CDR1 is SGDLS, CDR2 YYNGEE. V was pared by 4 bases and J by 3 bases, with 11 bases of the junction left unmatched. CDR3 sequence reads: CASSLRPGQGDYEQYF. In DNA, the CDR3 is TGTGCCAGCAGCCTACGTCCGGGACAGGGAGACTACGAGCAGTACTTC.

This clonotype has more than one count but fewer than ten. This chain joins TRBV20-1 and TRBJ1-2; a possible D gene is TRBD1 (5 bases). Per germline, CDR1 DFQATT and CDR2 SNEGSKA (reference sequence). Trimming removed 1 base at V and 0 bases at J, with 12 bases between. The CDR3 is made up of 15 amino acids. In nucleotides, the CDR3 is TGCAGTGCTAGAGCCAGGGACGGAGCTAACTATGGCTACACCTTC. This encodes CSARARDGANYGYTF.

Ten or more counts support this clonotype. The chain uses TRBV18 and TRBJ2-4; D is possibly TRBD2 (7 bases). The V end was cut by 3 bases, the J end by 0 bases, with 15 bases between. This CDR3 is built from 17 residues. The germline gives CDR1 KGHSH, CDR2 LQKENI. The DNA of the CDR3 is TGTGCCAGCTCACCCGAGGGAGGGGGAGTAGCCAAAAACATTCAGTACTTC. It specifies CASSPEGGGVAKNIQYF.